These 8 T cell receptor beta chains were all obtained from the same sample, sequenced in a study of T cells in Graves' hyperthyroidism and ophthalmopathy. From RNA transcripts, TCR beta CDR3 regions were amplified. A set of HTBI primers served as the primers for a first-round RT-PCR of the TCR CDR3. TCRdb redid the calling of the multiplex PCR reads with MiXCR, one entry per CDR3 protein. The sample lists 300,000 to 400,000 distinct CDR3 sequences, 15% to 20% occurring once. The sample was blood. These receptors were collected from a woman aged 45-65 years with Graves' hyperthyroidism.

This clonotype has just a few counts. V gene TRBV4-1 combines with J gene TRBJ2-7; 7 positions match TRBD1. Germline V gene lookup returns CDR1 MGHRA and CDR2 YSYEKL. The CDR3 is made up of 14 amino acids. Germline trimming cut 3 bases from V and 2 bases from J; bases unmatched to any gene: 4. The CDR3 bases are TGCGCCAGCAGCCAGAACAGGGGCGCCTACGAGCAGTACGTC. Its protein product is CASSQNRGAYEQYV.

This rearrangement joins TRBV2 to TRBJ1-1, with TRBD1 matching over 7 bases. This CDR3 contains 13 residues. Germline CDR1 SNHLY, CDR2 FYNNEI. The junction had 4 bases not matched to a gene; V was cut back by 8 bases and J by 1 base. The CDR3 protein is CASHGTANTEAFF. CDR3 bases: TGTGCCAGCCACGGGACAGCGAACACTGAAGCTTTCTTT. Together with reference TRBV2 and TRBJ1-1, the CDR3 gives the full variable domain: EPEVTQTPSHQVTQMGQEVILRCVPISNHLYFYWYRQILGQKVEFLVSFYNNEISEKSEIFDDQFSVERPDGSNFTLKIRSTKLEDSAMYFCASHGTANTEAFFGQGTRLTVV.

This clonotype turned up a few times. V and J are TRBV5-5 and TRBJ1-1, with D tentatively TRBD1 (5 bases). The CDR3 is 20 amino acids. Trimming took off 4 bases at V and 4 bases at J, with 32 bases between the two ends. Per the germline V gene, CDR1 is SGHKS and CDR2 is YYEKEE (reference sequence). DNA of the CDR3: TGTGCCAGCAGCAAAGCTTACTTCGGGACCTTGTTAACTAGGACCACTGAAGCTTTCTTT. Residues: CASSKAYFGTLLTRTTEAFF.

This clonotype came up many times. The chain is built from TRBV27 and TRBJ2-3; 14 positions match TRBD2. Germline-derived CDR1 and CDR2 are MNHEY and SMNVEV (reference sequence). The CDR3 runs to 18 residues. V lost 3 bases, J lost 2 bases, and 7 bases stayed unmatched. Here the CDR3 DNA reads TGTGCCAGCAGTTTGGGACTAGCGGGAGTGGAGGTCACAGATACGCAGTATTTT. This translates into CASSLGLAGVEVTDTQYF.

The chain combines TRBV9 with TRBJ2-5; TRBD2 agrees at 7 bases. CDR1 is SGDLS and CDR2 is YYNGEE in the germline V gene. This CDR3 contains 16 residues. Trimming removed 4 bases from V and 1 base from J; junction bases left unmatched: 10. The DNA for the CDR3 is TGTGCCAGCAGCTCCCCTACCGGGACTACCCAAGAGACCCAGTACTTC. Translated: CASSSPTGTTQETQYF.

The table lists this clonotype with many counts. The chain recombines TRBV6-1 with TRBJ2-5, with 10 bases identical to TRBD1. Germline trimming cut 5 bases from V and 4 bases from J; bases unmatched to any gene: 10. The CDR3 length is 16 residues. From germline, CDR1 is MNHNS and CDR2 SASEGT. The CDR3 spells CASSLPPGQGGETQYF. The CDR3 DNA sequence: TGTGCCAGCAGTTTGCCGCCTGGACAGGGGGGAGAGACCCAGTACTTC.

This clonotype was observed at least ten times. V gene TRBV20-1 combines with J gene TRBJ2-5; TRBD1 is a possible D gene (8 bases). There are 13 residues in the CDR3. CDR1 and CDR2 from the germline V gene are DFQATT and SNEGSKA (reference sequence). The CDR3 protein is CSLTGGGKETQYF. CDR3 DNA sequence: TGCAGCCTAACAGGGGGGGGGAAAGAGACCCAGTACTTC.

The sample holds many counts of this clonotype. The rearrangement links TRBV2 to TRBJ2-5; TRBD1 aligns across 8 bases. This CDR3 has 14 residues. Germline V gene lookup returns CDR1 SNHLY and CDR2 FYNNEI. The V and J ends lost 4 bases and 3 bases, in that order; junction bases with no gene match: 4. CDR3 region: CASSGQTGEETQYF. The CDR3 nucleotides read TGTGCCAGCAGTGGGCAGACAGGGGAAGAGACCCAGTACTTC.